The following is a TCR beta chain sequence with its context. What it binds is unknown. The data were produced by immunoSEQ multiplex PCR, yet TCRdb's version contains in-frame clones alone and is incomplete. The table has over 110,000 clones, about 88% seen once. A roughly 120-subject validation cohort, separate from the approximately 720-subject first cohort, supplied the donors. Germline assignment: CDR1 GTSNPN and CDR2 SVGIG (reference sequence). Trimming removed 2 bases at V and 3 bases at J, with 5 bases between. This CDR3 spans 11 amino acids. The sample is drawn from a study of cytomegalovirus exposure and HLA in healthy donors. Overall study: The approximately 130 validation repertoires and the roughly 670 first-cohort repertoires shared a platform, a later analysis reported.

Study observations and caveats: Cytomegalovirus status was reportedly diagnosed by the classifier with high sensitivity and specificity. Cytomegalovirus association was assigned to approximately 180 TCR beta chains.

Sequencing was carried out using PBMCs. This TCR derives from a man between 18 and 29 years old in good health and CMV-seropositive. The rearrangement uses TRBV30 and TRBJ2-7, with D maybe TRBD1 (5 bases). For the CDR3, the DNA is TGTGCCTGGAGTACAGGCTACGAGCAGTACTTC. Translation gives CAWSTGYEQYF.